The entry that follows covers one T cell receptor beta chain sequence. These data belong to a study of cytomegalovirus exposure and HLA in healthy donors. J lost 5 bases, V lost 0 bases, and 12 bases had no gene match. CDR3 length equals 17 residues. Germline loops: CDR1 SGDLS, CDR2 YYNGEE. Researchers ran the PCR with 60 Vbeta and 13 Jbeta primers. Only in-frame clones appear in the TCRdb table, and some are missing; sequencing was by immunoSEQ multiplex PCR. This repertoire shows around 94,000 clones, around 85% found once; its top ten account for 2.1%. This TCR was recovered from a man younger than 35 in good health and CMV-seronegative. The specimen sequenced was PBMCs. The chain is built from TRBV9 and TRBJ2-5; 8 bases agree with TRBD1. CDR3 region: CASSVGVGQEVRETQYF. DNA for the CDR3: TGTGCCAGCAGCGTAGGGGTGGGACAGGAAGTGAGGGAGACCCAGTACTTC.